A single sample is the source of the 24 T cell receptor beta chains below, sequenced in a study of T cells in Graves' hyperthyroidism and ophthalmopathy. What was amplified from RNA transcripts were TCR beta CDR3 regions. The study used the HTBI primer set for a first-round RT-PCR of the TCR CDR3. TCRdb used MiXCR to reprocess the multiplex PCR reads, holding one entry per CDR3 protein. The sample lists fewer than 350,000 distinct CDR3 sequences, roughly 15% occurring once. Sample: blood. The source of these receptors is a woman aged 40 to 55 with Graves' hyperthyroidism.

This clonotype came up many times. The genes are TRBV28 and TRBJ2-7; D is tentatively TRBD1 or TRBD2 (5 bases each). This CDR3 has 14 amino acids. Germline V gives CDR1 MDHEN, CDR2 SYDVKM. Deletions cut 6 bases from V and 3 bases from J, with 15 bases between. The CDR3 DNA is TGTGCCAGCAGAGGGAACAGTGGGGGCTACGAGCAGTACTTC. Its protein is CASRGNSGGYEQYF.

The table lists this clonotype with a count of one. A much bigger clone sits one base away, suggesting this may be a read error. This chain uses TRBV6-2 or TRBV6-3 with TRBJ2-7; 13 bases line up with TRBD2. The CDR3 has 15 residues. Germline V gene data show CDR1 as MNHEY and CDR2 as SVGEGT. After removal of 6 bases from V and 5 bases from J, the junction contained 7 bases not matched to a gene. The CDR3 bases are TGTGCCAGCAGCCTACTAGCGGGAGGGCCCGACGAGCAGTACTTC. Translation gives CASSLLAGGPDEQYF.

The table lists this clonotype with many counts. The chain joins TRBV18 to TRBJ1-5; D gene uncertain. Germline-derived CDR1 and CDR2 are KGHSH and LQKENI. The CDR3 consists of 15 residues. V was cut by 3 bases and J by 3 bases, with 12 bases left in between. In DNA form, the CDR3 reads TGTGCCAGCTCACCCCCGGGCAGCATCAATCAGCCCCAGCATTTT. The encoded protein is CASSPPGSINQPQHF.

This clonotype appeared a few times. A much bigger clone sits one base away, suggesting this may be a read error. The chain carries TRBV6-2 or TRBV6-3 and TRBJ2-3; 9 bases line up with TRBD2. Germline values: CDR1 MNHEY, CDR2 SVGEGT. V dropped 2 bases and J dropped 4; count of bases not matched to a gene: 1. The CDR3 has 14 residues. DNA of the CDR3: TGTGCCAGCAGTTACCGGACTAGCGCAGATACGCAGTATTTT. As protein: CASSYRTSADTQYF.

In this sample, this clonotype turned up a few times. One base away lies a much larger clone, so this may be a sequencing read error. The rearrangement links TRBV28 to TRBJ2-1, with a weak D call TRBD2 (6 bases). V lost 4 bases and J lost 6, with 13 bases in between. Germline V gene sequence: CDR1 MDHEN, CDR2 SYDVKM. The CDR3 totals 14 residues. The CDR3 nucleotides are TGTGCCAGCAGTTCCCCGGGAGAGGGCAATGAGCAGTTCTTC. This translates into CASSSPGEGNEQFF. The variable domain in full, completed from reference TRBV28 and TRBJ2-1, reads DVKVTQSSRYLVKRTGEKVFLECVQDMDHENMFWYRQDPGLGLRLIYFSYDVKMKEKGDIPEGYSVSREKKERFSLILESASTNQTSMYLCASSSPGEGNEQFFGPGTRLTVL.

The V call is TRBV30, the J call TRBJ2-5; maybe TRBD2 (6 bases). CDR3 length: 17 residues. V was pared by 2 bases and J by 4 bases, with 23 bases between. The germline V gene encodes CDR1 GTSNPN and CDR2 SVGIG (reference sequence). The CDR3 protein is CAWSPGSISAGRETQYF. Written as DNA, the CDR3 is TGTGCCTGGAGTCCCGGGTCGATATCGGCGGGAAGAGAGACCCAGTACTTC.

This chain joins TRBV29-1 and TRBJ2-7; the D gene could be TRBD1 or TRBD2 (6 bases each). CDR3 length: 14 residues. V was cut by 4 bases and J by 3 bases, with 16 bases left in between. Per the germline V gene, CDR1 is SQVTM and CDR2 is ANQGSEA. The CDR3 nucleotides read TGCAGCGTTGTTTGGAGGGGGGCTTACTACGAGCAGTACTTC. Protein: CSVVWRGAYYEQYF.

This clonotype was seen at least ten times. This chain joins TRBV3-1 and TRBJ1-6, with no clear D. Germline V gene lookup returns CDR1 LGHDT and CDR2 YNNKEL (reference sequence). This CDR3 region has 14 residues. V was pared by 0 bases and J by 14 bases, with 14 bases between. In DNA, the CDR3 is TGTGCCAGCAGCCAAGATTCTGGGGATGCGACCCTCCACTTT. This sequence encodes CASSQDSGDATLHF.

The chain carries TRBV29-1 and TRBJ2-1; 7 bases are a match to TRBD2. V lost 6 bases to trimming and J lost 0 bases; unmatched junction nucleotides: 17. Germline V CDR1 and CDR2: SQVTM, ANQGSEA. The CDR3 runs to 18 residues. In DNA, the CDR3 is TGCAGCGTCTCATACCAAACTCTGGGGGGGAGCTCCTACAATGAGCAGTTCTTC. It yields the protein CSVSYQTLGGSSYNEQFF.

This clonotype has just a few counts. The V call is TRBV6-1, the J call TRBJ2-1; TRBD2 matches 9 bases. Germline CDR1 reads MNHNS; CDR2 reads SASEGT. The V gene end was trimmed by 6 bases and the J gene end by 4 bases; junction bases not matched to a gene: 10. The CDR3 length is 16 residues. CDR3 in amino acids: CASSPLGLAGYNEQFF. As DNA, the CDR3 is TGTGCCAGCAGCCCTTTGGGGCTAGCGGGGTACAATGAGCAGTTCTTC.

This clonotype was counted many times. The V call is TRBV18, the J call TRBJ2-3; D unclear. CDR3 length equals 14 residues. Germline CDR1 reads KGHSH; CDR2 reads LQKENI. With 4 bases removed from V and 2 bases from J, the gap between germline ends came to 10 bases. CDR3 loop: CASSRDKFTDTQYF. The CDR3 region has the DNA TGTGCCAGCTCACGTGACAAGTTCACAGATACGCAGTATTTT. Combining the CDR3 with reference TRBV18 and TRBJ2-3 gives the whole variable domain NAGVMQNPRHLVRRRGQEARLRCSPMKGHSHVYWYRQLPEEGLKFMVYLQKENIIDESGMPKERFSAEFPKEGPSILRIQQVVRGDSAAYFCASSRDKFTDTQYFGPGTRLTVL.

This clonotype appeared many times. V and J are TRBV11-2 and TRBJ2-5; unclear D gene. The V gene lost 4 bases and the J gene lost 1 base, with 10 bases spanning the gap. Germline-derived CDR1 and CDR2 are SGHAT and FQNNGV. There are 14 residues in the CDR3. The CDR3 reads CASSYQGFQETQYF. The DNA of the CDR3 is TGTGCCAGCAGCTATCAAGGGTTCCAAGAGACCCAGTACTTC.

This clonotype was detected a few times. V usage is TRBV12-3 or TRBV12-4 and J usage is TRBJ1-4; unclear D gene. This CDR3 spans 12 amino acids. Trimming removed 5 bases at V and 8 bases at J, with 9 bases between. In nucleotides, the CDR3 is TGTGCCAGCAGTCCGCTTCGGGAAAAACTGTTTTTT. It encodes CASSPLREKLFF.

This clonotype came up many times. The chain carries TRBV15 and TRBJ2-7, with 8 bases matching TRBD2. Trimming took 3 bases from V and 3 from J; bases not matched to a gene: 16. The CDR3 length is 18 residues. Germline V gene lookup returns CDR1 LNHNV and CDR2 YYDKDF (reference sequence). The CDR3: CATSRAPYPQRESYEQYF. The CDR3 nucleotides read TGTGCCACCAGCAGGGCCCCCTACCCTCAGCGGGAGAGCTACGAGCAGTACTTC.

This clonotype was seen at least ten times. The rearrangement joins TRBV30 to TRBJ1-6, with 7 nucleotides matching TRBD1. The CDR3 length is 14 residues. Germline CDR1 GTSNPN, CDR2 SVGIG (reference sequence). V gave up 0 bases and J gave up 9 bases; unmatched junction bases: 5. CDR3 amino acids: CAWSVVQGPSPLHF. The CDR3 DNA is TGTGCCTGGAGTGTCGTACAGGGGCCTTCACCCCTCCACTTT.

The chain recombines TRBV5-1 with TRBJ2-7; TRBD1 matches at 10 bases. The J segment lost 2 bases and the V segment lost 1 base, leaving 9 bases of the junction unmatched. CDR1 is SGHRS and CDR2 is YFSETQ in the germline V gene. CDR3 length: 17 residues. CDR3 nucleotide sequence: TGCGCCAGCAGCTTGTTGGGAAAGGACAGGGGGGCCTACGAGCAGTACTTC. Its translation: CASSLLGKDRGAYEQYF.

This clonotype was seen repeatedly, ten times or more. The CDR3 region is CATSPSRTDYNEQFF. The CDR3 nucleotides read TGTGCCACCAGCCCCTCCCGGACGGATTACAATGAGCAGTTCTTC. The J gene is TRBJ2-1, the V gene TRBV15, with D uncertain. Looked up from germline, CDR1 is LNHNV and CDR2 is YYDKDF (reference sequence). The CDR3 runs 15 residues. V lost 5 bases to trimming and J lost 4 bases, with 15 bases between them.

This clonotype was counted many times. The chain links TRBV7-3 to TRBJ1-1, with TRBD1 identical over 7 bases. Germline assignment: CDR1 SGHTA and CDR2 FQGTGA. Trimming removed 7 bases from V and 3 bases from J; junction bases left unmatched: 14. CDR3 length: 16 amino acids. The CDR3 region is CASTTLVAGGYTEAFF. In nucleotides, the CDR3 is TGTGCCAGCACCACCTTGGTGGCAGGGGGGTACACTGAAGCTTTCTTT.

The chain is built from TRBV10-2 and TRBJ1-5; D is unresolved. This CDR3 spans 13 amino acids. V lost 0 bases, J lost 7 bases, and 7 bases lay in between. Germline V CDR1 and CDR2: WSHSY, SAAADI. The CDR3 protein is CASSESWRQPQHF. In DNA, the CDR3 is TGCGCCAGCAGTGAGTCGTGGCGGCAGCCCCAGCATTTT.

This clonotype has ten or more counts. This sequence joins TRBV12-3 or TRBV12-4 and TRBJ2-3, with 10 nucleotides matching TRBD1. The CDR3 length is 13 residues. V gave up 6 bases and J gave up 7 bases; unmatched junction bases: 4. The CDR3 protein is CASSVDRGHTQYF. CDR3 nucleotides: TGTGCCAGCAGCGTTGACAGGGGGCATACGCAGTATTTT.

This clonotype was seen many times. J is TRBJ2-5 and V is TRBV11-2; D unclear. The CDR3 spans 13 residues. Germline values: CDR1 SGHAT, CDR2 FQNNGV. V dropped 4 bases and J dropped 5 bases, with 11 bases sitting between them. The CDR3 DNA reads TGTGCCAGCAGCTCCCTCGGGTTGGAGACCCAGTACTTC. It translates to CASSSLGLETQYF.

The chain is built from TRBV12-3 or TRBV12-4 and TRBJ2-1; D may match TRBD1 or TRBD2 (5 bases each). Trimming removed 6 bases at V and 2 bases at J, with 14 bases between. This CDR3 spans 15 amino acids. Here the CDR3 DNA reads TGTGCCAGCAGAGACGGGACCGCGGCCTACAATGAGCAGTTCTTC. This sequence encodes CASRDGTAAYNEQFF.

This clonotype was seen at least ten times. This chain links TRBV19 with TRBJ1-5; 9 positions match TRBD1. V lost 6 bases, J lost 6 bases, and 9 bases stayed unmatched. This CDR3 region has 15 residues. In germline, CDR1 is LNHDA, CDR2 SQIVND (reference sequence). CDR3 amino acids: CASRTGTGKGQPQHF. CDR3 sequence (DNA): TGTGCCAGTAGAACCGGGACAGGGAAGGGTCAGCCCCAGCATTTT.

The V call is TRBV28, the J call TRBJ2-2; D ambiguous. The germline V gene has CDR1 MDHEN and CDR2 SYDVKM. V shed 2 bases and J shed 7 bases, with 11 bases lying between them. The CDR3 loop spans 14 amino acids. Here the CDR3 DNA reads TGTGCCAGCAGTTTACGCTGGGATGACGGGGAGCTGTTTTTT. This translates into CASSLRWDDGELFF.